This T cell receptor (beta chain) stems from a study of preoperative IRX-2 immunotherapy in early breast cancer. TCRdb's copy holds only in-frame clones and misses some; the assay was immunoSEQ multiplex PCR. The sample includes about 89,000 clones, 80% to 90% seen only once; the top ten take around 2.1%. This clone occurred a few times. Trimming pared 4 bases from V and 9 bases from J, leaving 22 bases between. CDR1 and CDR2 (germline): SQVTM, ANQGSEA. The CDR3 length is 15 residues. Treatment: preoperative locoregional IRX-2 cytokine immunotherapy. Patients received preoperative, locoregional IRX-2 cytokine immunotherapy in a phase Ib study.

The chain recombines TRBV29-1 with TRBJ2-1, with D tentatively TRBD1 or TRBD2 (6 bases each). This TCR came from a human donor with breast cancer. The input for sequencing was tumor tissue, taken after IRX-2 immunotherapy. The CDR3 region has the DNA TGCAGCGTTGCTTATCCGTACGGGGGCAGCGGTGAGCAGTTCTTC. It specifies CSVAYPYGGSGEQFF.